The clone carrying this TCR beta chain was detected many times. The read finishes 3 residues shy of the CDR3 end, and the germline J gene is used to complete it. TCRdb's copy holds only in-frame clones and misses some; the assay was immunoSEQ multiplex PCR. The sample shows about 52,000 clones, no singletons; the ten largest hold just over 2%. This entry comes from a study of T cell clonality in common variable immunodeficiency. The V and J ends lost 4 bases and 1 base respectively, with 14 bases between them. Germline loops: CDR1 LNHDA, CDR2 SQIVND (reference sequence). The CDR3 has 16 residues. The sample comprised peripheral blood mononuclear cells. This receptor was identified in a person aged 18-69 years in good health. The chain recombines TRBV19 with TRBJ1-5, with TRBD1 as a possible D gene (6 bases). This CDR3 is CASSTQGRASNQPQHF. CDR3 bases read: TGTGCCAGTAGTACCCAGGGGAGGGCGAGCAATCAGCCC. Full variable domain (outside the CDR3, taken from reference TRBV19 and TRBJ1-5): DGGITQSPKYLFRKEGQNVTLSCEQNLNHDAMYWYRQDPGQGLRLIYYSQIVNDFQKGDIAEGYSVSREKKESFPLTVTSAQKNPTAFYLCASSTQGRASNQPQHFGDGTRLSIL.